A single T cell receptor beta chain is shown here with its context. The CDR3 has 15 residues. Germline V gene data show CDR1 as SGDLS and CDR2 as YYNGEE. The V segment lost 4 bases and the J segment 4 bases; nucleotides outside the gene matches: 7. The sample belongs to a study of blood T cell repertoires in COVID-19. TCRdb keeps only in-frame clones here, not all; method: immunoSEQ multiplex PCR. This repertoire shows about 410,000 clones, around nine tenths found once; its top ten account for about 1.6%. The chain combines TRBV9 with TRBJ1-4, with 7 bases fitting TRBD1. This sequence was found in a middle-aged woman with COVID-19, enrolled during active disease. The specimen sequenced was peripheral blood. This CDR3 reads CASSITGTVNEKLFF. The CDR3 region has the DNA TGTGCCAGCAGCATTACCGGGACAGTTAATGAAAAACTGTTTTTT.